What follows are 12 T cell receptor beta chains derived from one specimen sequenced in a study of blood T cells in healthy people across ages. The second PCR ran roughly 6 to 12 cycles with a sample-barcoded 5' primer and J-beta primers. MiXCR was run by TCRdb on the 5' RACE reads, yielding one entry per CDR3 protein. The table has about 1.4 million distinct CDR3 sequences, approximately 59% seen once. Sequencing was done on a sample of blood. These receptors all stem from a man aged 18-30 years in good health.

V is TRBV4-3 and J is TRBJ2-7, with D unclear. Germline V gene sequence: CDR1 LGHNA, CDR2 YSLEER. The CDR3 sequence is 13 residues long. With 0 bases removed from V and 3 bases from J, the gap between germline ends came to 6 bases. In nucleotides, the CDR3 is TGCGCCAGCAGCCAAGACCCCCACTACGAGCAGTACTTC. It codes for CASSQDPHYEQYF.

V gene TRBV4-1 combines with J gene TRBJ1-1, with a possible D match to TRBD1 (5 bases). Germline-derived CDR1 and CDR2 are MGHRA and YSYEKL. V shed 0 bases and J shed 5 bases, with 10 bases lying between them. The CDR3 runs to 14 residues. CDR3 DNA: TGCGCCAGCAGCCAAGAGGGGGGTAGGACTGAAGCTTTCTTT. This gives the protein CASSQEGGRTEAFF.

CDR3 sequence: CAISGTGVINEQYF. Here the CDR3 DNA reads TGTGCCATCTCCGGGACAGGGGTCATCAATGAGCAGTACTTC. The genes are TRBV10-3 and TRBJ2-7; 10 bases match TRBD1. The CDR3 totals 14 residues. Per the germline V gene, CDR1 is ENHRY and CDR2 is SYGVKD. J was trimmed by 7 bases and V by 8 bases; bases with no gene match: 11.

The chain combines TRBV7-8 with TRBJ2-3, with 8 positions matching TRBD2. The CDR3 loop spans 15 amino acids. CDR1 is SGHVS and CDR2 is FQNEAQ in the germline V gene. V was clipped by 9 bases and J by 3 bases; unmatched bases: 11. CDR3 protein: CASIIRGGRTDTQYF. In DNA, the CDR3 is TGTGCCAGTATCATCCGGGGGGGCCGAACAGATACGCAGTATTTT.

This clonotype was recorded a few times. The rearrangement joins TRBV24-1 to TRBJ1-2, with TRBD1 as a possible D gene (6 bases). Deletions cut 3 bases from V and 8 bases from J, with 9 bases between. CDR3 size: 12 residues. CDR1 KGHDR and CDR2 SFDVKD come from the germline V gene. CDR3 in DNA: TGTGCCACCAGTGATCGGGACATCGGCTACACCTTC. Protein: CATSDRDIGYTF.

The V gene is TRBV7-9, the J gene TRBJ2-7; D tentatively reads TRBD1 or TRBD2 (5 bases each). CDR1 SEHNR and CDR2 FQNEAQ come from the germline V gene (reference sequence). The V end lost 7 bases, the J end lost 0 bases, and 13 bases lay between the germline ends. The CDR3 runs 14 residues. The chain's CDR3 is CASTDTRGSYEQYF. The CDR3 region has the DNA TGTGCCAGCACGGACACGAGGGGCTCCTACGAGCAGTACTTC.

The CDR3 loop reads CASSSQGGGLYNEQFF. The CDR3 DNA reads TGTGCCAGCAGCTCACAAGGCGGGGGACTATACAATGAGCAGTTCTTC. The J gene is TRBJ2-1, the V gene TRBV7-2, with 7 bases identical to TRBD2. The CDR3 loop spans 16 amino acids. Per the germline V gene, CDR1 is SGHTA and CDR2 is FQGNSA. J was trimmed by 4 bases and V by 4 bases; bases with no gene match: 10.

This chain joins TRBV10-3 and TRBJ2-7, with TRBD1 as a possible D gene (6 bases). The V gene's germline CDR1 is ENHRY and CDR2 SYGVKD. This CDR3 comprises 12 residues. Trimming took 11 bases from V and 4 from J, leaving 15 bases between them. The CDR3 loop is CADGDTEYEQYF. As DNA, the CDR3 is TGTGCCGACGGGGACACCGAATACGAGCAGTACTTC.

The chain's CDR3 is CASRPRQVEAFF. The CDR3 DNA reads TGTGCCAGCAGGCCCCGACAGGTTGAAGCTTTCTTT. The V gene is TRBV28, the J gene TRBJ1-1, with a tentative D call TRBD1 (6 bases). Trimming took 6 bases from V and 7 from J, leaving 12 bases between them. CDR3 length equals 12 residues. The germline gives CDR1 MDHEN, CDR2 SYDVKM.

CDR3 loop: CASSQILAGGENTGELFF. CDR3 in DNA: TGCGCCAGCAGCCAAATACTAGCGGGGGGCGAGAACACCGGGGAGCTGTTTTTT. This chain joins TRBV4-3 and TRBJ2-2, with 12 bases aligning to TRBD2. Losses at the gene ends were 2 bases for V and 1 base for J; bases not matched to a gene: 5. Germline lookup yields CDR1 LGHNA and CDR2 YSLEER. The CDR3 extends over 18 amino acids.

This chain uses TRBV10-3 with TRBJ2-3, with D uncertain. Germline V CDR1 and CDR2: ENHRY, SYGVKD. V shed 2 bases and J shed 0 bases, with 6 bases lying between them. The CDR3 extends over 14 amino acids. In DNA, the CDR3 is TGTGCCATCAGTGAGGCCAGTAGCACAGATACGCAGTATTTT. This sequence encodes CAISEASSTDTQYF.

There are a few counts of this clonotype. CDR3: CASSKGGGRDETQYF. CDR3 bases: TGTGCCAGCAGCAAAGGGGGGGGCAGGGACGAGACCCAGTACTTC. The rearrangement links TRBV7-2 to TRBJ2-5; possible D gene TRBD2, 7 bases. V was trimmed by 5 bases and J by 5 bases, leaving 18 bases between them. Looked up from germline, CDR1 is SGHTA and CDR2 is FQGNSA. CDR3 length: 15 amino acids.